The present T cell receptor beta chain was sequenced within a study of cytomegalovirus exposure and HLA in healthy donors. Study-level information: Genotyping of 430 or so donors showed that 80% to 85% belonged to the Caucasian-associated ancestry cluster. Regarding the study as a whole: In presence/absence analyses, roughly uniform sequencing depth across donors was assumed. Later analysis suggested most CMV-associated TCR beta chains were HLA-restricted.

A note on this clone: The antigen is unknown. This specimen includes other DNA sequences encoding the same CDR3.

Donors were ostensibly healthy at sampling, although undocumented immune exposures were probable. This CDR3 has 12 residues. Germline values: CDR1 SGHRS, CDR2 YFSETQ. V lost 2 bases to trimming and J lost 4 bases, with 6 bases between them. The PCR used 60 Vbeta and 13 Jbeta primers. Sequencing was performed with immunoSEQ multiplex PCR; in TCRdb, only in-frame clones are kept and a portion is missing. The top ten clones hold about 1.6% of a sample with around 180,000 clones, more than 70% of them seen once. The specimen sequenced was PBMCs. This TCR was sampled from a girl aged 5-17 years in good health and CMV-seronegative. The rearrangement uses TRBV5-1 and TRBJ1-1, with D hard to call. The CDR3, as DNA: TGCGCCAGCAGCTTCTCGGGCACTGAAGCTTTCTTT. It translates to CASSFSGTEAFF.